This T cell receptor beta chain came from a study of shared T cell receptors in the human thymus. TCRdb keeps only in-frame clones here, not all; method: immunoSEQ multiplex PCR. The sample records 700,000 or so clones, around 85% being singletons. There are 13 residues in the CDR3. In germline, CDR1 is SQVTM, CDR2 ANQGSEA. Trimming shortened V by 4 bases and J by 4 bases, and 13 bases separated the two germline ends. These data were likewise used in another study, on human thymus T cells. That study reports: Surgeons resected thymus tissue during corrective heart surgery. Biased V and J segment usage appeared in thymus and peripheral blood. Highly overlapping thymic repertoires in unrelated individuals were reported by related research.

Material for sequencing was thymocytes. The gene calls are TRBV29-1 and TRBJ1-2; possibly TRBD1 for D (5 bases). The receptor's source is a girl in the first two years of life with a congenital heart defect. In DNA form, the CDR3 reads TGCAGCGTTGTCTCCGGGGGAGCCTATGGCTACACCTTC. Amino acid sequence: CSVVSGGAYGYTF. The full variable domain, completed using reference TRBV29-1 and TRBJ1-2, is SAVISQKPSRDICQRGTSLTIQCQVDSQVTMMFWYRQQPGQSLTLIATANQGSEATYESGFVIDKFPISRPNLTFSTLTVSNMSPEDSSIYLCSVVSGGAYGYTFGSGTRLTVV.